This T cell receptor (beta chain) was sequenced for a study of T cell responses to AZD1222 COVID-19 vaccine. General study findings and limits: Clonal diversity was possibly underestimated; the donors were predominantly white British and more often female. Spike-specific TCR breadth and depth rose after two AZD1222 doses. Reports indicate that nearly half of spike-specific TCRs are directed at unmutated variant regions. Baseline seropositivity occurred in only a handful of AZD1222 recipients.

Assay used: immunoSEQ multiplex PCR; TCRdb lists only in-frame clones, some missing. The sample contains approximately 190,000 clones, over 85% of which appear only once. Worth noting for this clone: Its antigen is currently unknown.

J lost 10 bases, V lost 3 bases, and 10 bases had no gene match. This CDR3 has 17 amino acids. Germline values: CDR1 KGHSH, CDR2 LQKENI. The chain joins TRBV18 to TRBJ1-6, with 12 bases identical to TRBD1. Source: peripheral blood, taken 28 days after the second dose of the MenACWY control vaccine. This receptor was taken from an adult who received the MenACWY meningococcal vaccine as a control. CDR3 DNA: TGTGCCAGCTCACCTCCGGGACAGGGGGCTCTGGGGTCACCCCTCCACTTT. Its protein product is CASSPPGQGALGSPLHF.